This record looks at one T cell receptor beta chain sequence and its context. Its matching antigen is unknown. The data originate from a study of blood T cells in healthy people across ages. Study-wide points: Higher diversity, along with more naive CD4+ cells, distinguished long-lived donors from aged donors. TCR beta diversity was tightly associated with the proportion of naive T cells.

Germline CDR1 SGHAT, CDR2 FQNNGV. CDR3 length: 16 amino acids. The V end lost 5 bases, the J end lost 4 bases, and 18 bases lay between the germline ends. It was with a sample-barcoded 5' primer and a J-beta primer mix that a second PCR of about 6 to 12 cycles was run. TCRdb reprocessed the 5' RACE reads via MiXCR and lists one record per CDR3 protein. The sample lists 800,000 or so distinct CDR3 sequences; 60% to 80% were seen once. The amount of total RNA extracted per sample was at least 5.5 micrograms. The specimen sequenced was blood. The source is a man aged 25 to 40 in good health. The genes are TRBV11-2 and TRBJ2-1; no definite D call. The CDR3 loop is CASSPHRVLRYNEQFF. The CDR3 coding sequence is TGTGCCAGCAGCCCCCATCGAGTGTTGAGATACAATGAGCAGTTCTTC.